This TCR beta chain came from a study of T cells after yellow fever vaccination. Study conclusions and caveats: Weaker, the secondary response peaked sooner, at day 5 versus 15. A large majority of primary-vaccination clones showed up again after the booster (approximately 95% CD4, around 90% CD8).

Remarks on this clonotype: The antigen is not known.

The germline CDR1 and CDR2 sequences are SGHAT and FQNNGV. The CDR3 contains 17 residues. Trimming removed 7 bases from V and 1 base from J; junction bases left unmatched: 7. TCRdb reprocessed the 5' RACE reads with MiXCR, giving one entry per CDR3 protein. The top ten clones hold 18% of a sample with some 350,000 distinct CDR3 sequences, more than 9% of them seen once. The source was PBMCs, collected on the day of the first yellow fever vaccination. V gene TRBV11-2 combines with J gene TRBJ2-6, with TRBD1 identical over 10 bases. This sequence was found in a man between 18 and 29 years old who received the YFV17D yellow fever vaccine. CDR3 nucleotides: TGTGCCAGCAAAGTCCCGGGACAGGGGTCTGGGGCCAACGTCCTGACTTTC. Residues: CASKVPGQGSGANVLTF.